This TCR beta chain was sequenced for a study of blood T cell repertoires in COVID-19. The overall study: Samples representing acute and convalescent COVID-19 were sourced from the United States, Italy and Spain.

Two negative PCRs, clearance, or symptom resolution were required of recovered Cohort 3 donors. Assay used: immunoSEQ multiplex PCR; TCRdb lists only in-frame clones, some missing. Of about 300,000 clones listed, about nine tenths are singletons. Note on this clone: A much bigger clone sits one base away, suggesting this may be a read error.

From germline, CDR1 is LGHDT and CDR2 YNNKEL (reference sequence). The CDR3 extends over 14 amino acids. Trimming at V came to 6 bases and at J to 0 bases, leaving 1 base not matched to a gene. The chain carries TRBV3-1 (or the pseudogene TRBV3-2) and TRBJ2-7; 11 nucleotides match TRBD2. The TCR comes from a man aged 30 to 45 who had recovered from COVID-19. Sequencing was done on a sample of PBMCs or T cells enriched from blood (not recorded which). The CDR3 DNA follows: TGTGCCAGCAGAACTAGCGGGAGCTCCTACGAGCAGTACTTC. Translating it yields CASRTSGSSYEQYF.